These T cell receptor beta chains were read from a single sample in a study of cytomegalovirus exposure and HLA in healthy donors. Generated by immunoSEQ multiplex PCR, the TCRdb table keeps only in-frame clones and is missing some. The sample has over 250,000 clones; around 85% are singletons. The specimen sequenced was PBMCs. Receptor source: a woman in her late teens or twenties in good health and CMV-seronegative. Each CDR3 is given with its conserved first and last residue. Fields, in order: J gene, D gene, V gene, clone size, CDR3 protein, CDR3 DNA. A D gene is named only where the DNA matches it firmly. Rows may omit the clone size; those that give it use once, few, many or a size class.

TRBJ2-7 TRBD1 TRBV13 . CASSARQGPSGYEQYF TGTGCCAGCAGCGCCCGACAGGGGCCGTCTGGTTACGAGCAGTACTTC
TRBJ2-7 TRBD2 TRBV5-1 . CASSLEAPGGRYEQYF TGCGCCAGCAGCCTAGAGGCCCCGGGAGGGCGGTACGAGCAGTACTTC
TRBJ2-1 TRBD1 TRBV5-1 . CASSSGGVGSNEQFF TGCGCCAGCAGCTCAGGGGGCGTGGGATCTAATGAGCAGTTCTTC
TRBJ2-5 TRBD2 TRBV27 . CASSRVGLAGGQETQYF TGTGCCAGCAGCCGAGTTGGGTTAGCGGGGGGCCAAGAGACCCAGTACTTC
TRBJ2-5 . TRBV27 . CASSFRGTVGPETQYF TGTGCCAGCAGTTTTCGGGGGACAGTCGGCCCAGAGACCCAGTACTTC
TRBJ1-5 . TRBV6-1 . CASSAGANSNQPQHF TGTGCCAGCAGTGCTGGGGCGAATAGCAATCAGCCCCAGCATTTT
TRBJ1-2 TRBD1 TRBV6-5 . CASSYGDSYGYTF TGTGCCAGCAGTTATGGGGACAGCTATGGCTACACCTTC
TRBJ2-1 TRBD1 TRBV18 . CASSWDRDRREQFF TGTGCCAGCTCATGGGACAGGGATCGACGTGAGCAGTTCTTC
TRBJ1-1 . TRBV4-1 . CASSQVRGDTEAFF TGCGCCAGCAGCCAAGTTCGGGGGGACACTGAAGCTTTCTTT
TRBJ1-2 . TRBV7-2 . CASSSPFLGYTF TGTGCCAGCAGCTCCCCCTTCCTTGGCTACACCTTC
TRBJ1-2 . TRBV27 . CASSLSSTVYGYTF TGTGCCAGCAGTTTATCGTCGACAGTCTATGGCTACACCTTC
TRBJ1-2 . TRBV11-3 . CASSYRLIGYTF TGTGCCAGCAGCTATAGACTTATTGGCTACACCTTC
TRBJ2-7 . TRBV6-6 . CASRRLDGEQYF TGTGCCAGCAGACGACTAGACGGCGAGCAGTACTTC
TRBJ1-2 TRBD1 TRBV9 . CASSAGQGNYGYTF TGTGCCAGCAGCGCCGGACAGGGGAACTATGGCTACACCTTC
TRBJ2-7 . TRBV11-2 . CASSLHPSTYIGADYEQYF TGTGCCAGCAGCTTACATCCATCCACGTATATTGGGGCGGACTACGAGCAGTACTTC
TRBJ2-5 . TRBV30 . CALGQPYQETQYF TGTGCCTTGGGGCAGCCGTACCAAGAGACCCAGTACTTC
TRBJ2-5 TRBD2 TRBV7-7 . CASSPRTSAETQYF TGTGCTAGCAGCCCCCGGACTAGCGCAGAGACCCAGTACTTC
TRBJ1-5 . TRBV9 . CASSVSWAGDQPQHF TGTGCCAGCAGCGTATCGTGGGCAGGGGATCAGCCCCAGCATTTT
TRBJ1-5 TRBD1 TRBV11-2 once CASSSITGEAGQPQHF TGTGCCAGCAGCTCAATTACAGGGGAAGCAGGACAGCCCCAGCATTTT
TRBJ1-2 TRBD1 TRBV2 . CASREDRGFFDGYTF TGTGCCAGCAGAGAGGACAGGGGGTTTTTTGATGGCTACACCTTC
TRBJ2-1 TRBD2 TRBV7-3 . CASSLGLRGGRSKEQFF TGTGCCAGCAGCTTAGGTCTACGGGGGGGCCGGTCAAAGGAGCAGTTCTTC
TRBJ1-2 . TRBV14 . CASSQDTGIYGYTF TGTGCCAGCAGCCAAGACACAGGGATCTATGGCTACACCTTC
TRBJ1-3 . TRBV5-1 . CASSASQASSGNTIYF TGCGCCAGCAGCGCATCACAGGCCTCGTCTGGAAACACCATATATTTT
TRBJ1-2 . TRBV5-1 . CASSVRSITYGYTF TGCGCCAGCAGCGTCCGTAGCATTACCTATGGCTACACCTTC
TRBJ2-7 TRBD2 TRBV2 . CASSLWGGRTYEQYF TGTGCCAGCAGTCTCTGGGGGGGTCGAACCTACGAGCAGTACTTC
TRBJ1-1 . TRBV4-1 few CATSRDAGNTEAFF TGCGCCACCTCGCGGGACGCCGGGAACACTGAAGCTTTCTTT
TRBJ2-7 TRBD2 TRBV6-5 . CASSLSGGGSYEQYF TGTGCCAGCAGTCTTAGCGGGGGTGGCTCCTACGAGCAGTACTTC